The source of this TCR beta chain is a study of blood T cell repertoires in COVID-19. Study overall: The study drew acute and convalescent COVID-19 samples from the United States, Italy and Spain. The analysed material was cDNA or gDNA that came from T cells, B-cell-depleted T cells, or PBMCs.

Authors' processing steps: By means of reference gene primer amplification, nucleated cell counts were estimated. Measured with immunoSEQ multiplex PCR; TCRdb has only the in-frame clones, and not every one. That table supplies the V and J calls and clone size; D and trimming were determined from the DNA. The sample carries about 70,000 clones, 60% to 80% recorded once. This CDR3 region has 16 residues. V trimming: 0 bases; J trimming: 4 bases; junction bases outside the gene matches: 5. CDR1 and CDR2 from the germline V gene are SGHNT and YENEEA. V usage is TRBV11-3 and J usage is TRBJ2-3, with 9 bases fitting TRBD2. Source material: peripheral blood. The receptor comes from a human donor in a cohort sampled during active COVID-19. This CDR3 is CASSLEGTSFADTQYF. In nucleotides, the CDR3 is TGTGCCAGCAGCTTAGAAGGGACTAGCTTTGCAGATACGCAGTATTTT. Full variable domain (rest looked up from reference TRBV11-3 and TRBJ2-3): EAGVVQSPRYKIIEKKQPVAFWCNPISGHNTLYWYLQNLGQGPELLIRYENEEAVDDSQLPKDRFSAERLKGVDSTLKIQPAELGDSAVYLCASSLEGTSFADTQYFGPGTRLTVL.